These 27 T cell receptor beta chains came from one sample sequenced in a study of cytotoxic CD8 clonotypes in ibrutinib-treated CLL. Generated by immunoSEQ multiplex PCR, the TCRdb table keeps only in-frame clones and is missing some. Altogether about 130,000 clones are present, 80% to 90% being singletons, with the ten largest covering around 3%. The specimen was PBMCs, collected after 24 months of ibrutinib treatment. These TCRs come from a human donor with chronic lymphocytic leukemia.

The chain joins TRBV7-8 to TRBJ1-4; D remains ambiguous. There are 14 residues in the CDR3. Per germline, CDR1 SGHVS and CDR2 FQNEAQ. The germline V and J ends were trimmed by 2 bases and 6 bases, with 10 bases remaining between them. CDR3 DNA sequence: TGTGCCAGCAGCTTACGGAGAGGAGATGAAAAACTGTTTTTT. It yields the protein CASSLRRGDEKLFF.

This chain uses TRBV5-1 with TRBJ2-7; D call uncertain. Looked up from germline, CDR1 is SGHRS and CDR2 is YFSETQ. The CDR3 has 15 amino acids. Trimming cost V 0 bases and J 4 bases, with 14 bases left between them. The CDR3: CASSLDGLIGYEQYF. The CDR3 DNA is TGCGCCAGCAGCTTGGATGGGCTAATCGGATACGAGCAGTACTTC.

The chain's CDR3 is CASSYRGVHYGYTF. In nucleotides, the CDR3 is TGTGCCAGCAGTTATAGAGGTGTTCACTATGGCTACACCTTC. V and J are TRBV6-5 and TRBJ1-2; D not certain. This CDR3 has 14 residues. Germline V gene lookup returns CDR1 MNHEY and CDR2 SVGAGI. V lost 3 bases, J lost 3 bases, and 11 bases lay in between.

Here the CDR3 reads CAWNRQGGSYNSPLHF. The CDR3 DNA reads TGTGCCTGGAATAGACAGGGAGGCTCCTATAATTCACCCCTCCACTTT. The rearrangement joins TRBV30 to TRBJ1-6; 7 nucleotides match TRBD1. V dropped 4 bases and J dropped 0; count of bases not matched to a gene: 6. CDR1 GTSNPN and CDR2 SVGIG come from the germline V gene (reference sequence). This CDR3 is 16 amino acids long.

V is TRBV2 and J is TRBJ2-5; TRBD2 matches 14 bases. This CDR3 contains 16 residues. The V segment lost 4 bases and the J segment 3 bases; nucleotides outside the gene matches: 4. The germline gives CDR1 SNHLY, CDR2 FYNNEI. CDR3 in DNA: TGTGCCAGCAGTGCAGGACTAGCGGGGGGCGAAGAGACCCAGTACTTC. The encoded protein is CASSAGLAGGEETQYF.

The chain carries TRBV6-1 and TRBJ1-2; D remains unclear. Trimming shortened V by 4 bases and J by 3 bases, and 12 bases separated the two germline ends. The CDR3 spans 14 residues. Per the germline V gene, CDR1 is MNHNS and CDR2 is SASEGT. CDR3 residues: CASSATATYYGYTF. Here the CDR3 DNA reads TGTGCCAGCAGTGCCACGGCCACATACTATGGCTACACCTTC.

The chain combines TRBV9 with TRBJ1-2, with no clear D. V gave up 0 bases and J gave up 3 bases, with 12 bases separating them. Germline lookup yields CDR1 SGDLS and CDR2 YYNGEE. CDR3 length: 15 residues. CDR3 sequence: CASSVGPPDYYGYTF. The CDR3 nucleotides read TGTGCCAGCAGCGTAGGTCCCCCAGATTACTATGGCTACACCTTC.

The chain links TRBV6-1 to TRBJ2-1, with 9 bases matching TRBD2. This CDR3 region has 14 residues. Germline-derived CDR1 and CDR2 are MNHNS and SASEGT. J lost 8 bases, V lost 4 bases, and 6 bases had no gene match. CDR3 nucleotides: TGTGCCAGCAGTGGCGGGGGGGCTATCTATGAGCAGTTCTTC. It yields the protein CASSGGGAIYEQFF.

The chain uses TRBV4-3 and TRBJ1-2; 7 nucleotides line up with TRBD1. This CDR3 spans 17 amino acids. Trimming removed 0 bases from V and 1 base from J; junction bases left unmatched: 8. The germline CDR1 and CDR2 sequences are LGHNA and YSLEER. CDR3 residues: CASSQEPGQSFNYGYTF. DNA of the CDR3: TGCGCCAGCAGCCAAGAACCGGGACAGTCTTTTAACTATGGCTACACCTTC.

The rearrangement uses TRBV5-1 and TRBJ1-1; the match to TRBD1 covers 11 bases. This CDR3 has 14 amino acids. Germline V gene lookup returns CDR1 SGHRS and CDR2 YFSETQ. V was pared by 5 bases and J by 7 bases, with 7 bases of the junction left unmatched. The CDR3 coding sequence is TGCGCCAGCAGTCCGGACAGGGGGCGGGGTGAAGCTTTCTTT. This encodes CASSPDRGRGEAFF. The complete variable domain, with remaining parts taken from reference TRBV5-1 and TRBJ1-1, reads KAGVTQTPRYLIKTRGQQVTLSCSPISGHRSVSWYQQTPGQGLQFLFEYFSETQRNKGNFPGRFSGRQFSNSRSEMNVSTLELGDSALYLCASSPDRGRGEAFFGQGTRLTVV.

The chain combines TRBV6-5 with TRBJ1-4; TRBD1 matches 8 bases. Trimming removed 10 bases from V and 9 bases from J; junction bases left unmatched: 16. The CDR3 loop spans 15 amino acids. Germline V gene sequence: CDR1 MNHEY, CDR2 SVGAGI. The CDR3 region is CATSGAPGGTKKLFF. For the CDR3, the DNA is TGTGCCACCTCCGGGGCCCCAGGGGGCACCAAAAAACTGTTTTTT.

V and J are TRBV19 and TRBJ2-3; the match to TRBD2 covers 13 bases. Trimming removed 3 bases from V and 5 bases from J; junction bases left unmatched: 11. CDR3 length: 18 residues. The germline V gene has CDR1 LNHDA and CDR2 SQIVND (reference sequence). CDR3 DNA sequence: TGTGCCAGTAGTATCAAAGCAGCTGGACTAGCGGGGGTAGATACGCAGTATTTT. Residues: CASSIKAAGLAGVDTQYF.

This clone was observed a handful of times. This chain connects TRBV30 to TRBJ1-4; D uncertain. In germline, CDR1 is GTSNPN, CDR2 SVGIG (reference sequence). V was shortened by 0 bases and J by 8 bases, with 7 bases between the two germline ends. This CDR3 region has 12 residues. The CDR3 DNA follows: TGTGCCTGGAGTGTTAGTGGGGAAAAACTGTTTTTT. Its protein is CAWSVSGEKLFF.

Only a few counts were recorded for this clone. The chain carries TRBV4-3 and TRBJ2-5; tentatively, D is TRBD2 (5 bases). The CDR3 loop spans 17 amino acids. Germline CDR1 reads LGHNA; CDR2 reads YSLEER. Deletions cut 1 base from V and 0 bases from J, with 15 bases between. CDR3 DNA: TGCGCCAGCAGCCAAGGATCCGGGAATCCCAACCAAGAGACCCAGTACTTC. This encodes CASSQGSGNPNQETQYF.

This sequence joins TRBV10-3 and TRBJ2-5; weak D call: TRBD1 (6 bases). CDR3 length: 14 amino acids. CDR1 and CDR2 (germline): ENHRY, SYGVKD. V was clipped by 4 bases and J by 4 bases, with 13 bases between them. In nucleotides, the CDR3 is TGTGCCATCAGTGTTAGGACACAGGGAGAGACCCAGTACTTC. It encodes CAISVRTQGETQYF.

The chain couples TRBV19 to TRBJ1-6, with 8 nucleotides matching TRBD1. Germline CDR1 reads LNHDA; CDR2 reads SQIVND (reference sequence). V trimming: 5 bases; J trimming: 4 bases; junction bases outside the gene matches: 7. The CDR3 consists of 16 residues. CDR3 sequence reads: CASSPQGAGYNSPLHF. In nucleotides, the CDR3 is TGTGCCAGTAGTCCGCAGGGGGCAGGATATAATTCACCCCTCCACTTT.

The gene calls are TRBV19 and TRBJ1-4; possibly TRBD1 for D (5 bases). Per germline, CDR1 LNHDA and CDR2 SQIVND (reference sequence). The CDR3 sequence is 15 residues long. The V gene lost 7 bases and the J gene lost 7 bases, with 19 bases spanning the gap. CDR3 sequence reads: CASNRDPLTREKLFF. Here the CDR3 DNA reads TGTGCCAGTAATCGGGACCCCTTGACGCGTGAAAAACTGTTTTTT.

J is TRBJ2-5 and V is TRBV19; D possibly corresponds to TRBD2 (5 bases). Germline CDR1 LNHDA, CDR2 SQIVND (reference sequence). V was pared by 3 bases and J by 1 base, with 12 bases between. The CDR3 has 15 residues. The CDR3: CASSMMTTRQETQYF. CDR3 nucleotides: TGTGCCAGTAGTATGATGACTACCCGCCAAGAGACCCAGTACTTC.

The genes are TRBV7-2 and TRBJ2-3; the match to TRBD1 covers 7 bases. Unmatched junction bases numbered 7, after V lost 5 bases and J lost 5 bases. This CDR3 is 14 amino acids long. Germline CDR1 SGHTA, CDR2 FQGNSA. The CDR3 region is CASSRGGREDTQYF. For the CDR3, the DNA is TGTGCCAGCAGCCGAGGGGGCCGTGAAGATACGCAGTATTTT. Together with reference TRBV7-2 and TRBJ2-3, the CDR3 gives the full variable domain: GAGVSQSPSNKVTEKGKDVELRCDPISGHTALYWYRQSLGQGLEFLIYFQGNSAPDKSGLPSDRFSAERTGGSVSTLTIQRTQQEDSAVYLCASSRGGREDTQYFGPGTRLTVL.

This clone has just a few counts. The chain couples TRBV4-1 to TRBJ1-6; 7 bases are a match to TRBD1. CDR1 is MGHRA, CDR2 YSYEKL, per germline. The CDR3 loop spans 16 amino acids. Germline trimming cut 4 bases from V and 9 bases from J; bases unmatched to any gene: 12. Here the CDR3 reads CASSREQGPLSSPLHF. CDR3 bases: TGCGCCAGCAGCCGAGAACAGGGGCCGTTGAGTTCACCCCTCCACTTT.

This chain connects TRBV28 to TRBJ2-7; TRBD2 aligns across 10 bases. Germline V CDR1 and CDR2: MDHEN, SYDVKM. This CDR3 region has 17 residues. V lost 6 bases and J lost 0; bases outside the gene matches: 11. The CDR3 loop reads CASSRASGGISSYEQYF. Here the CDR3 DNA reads TGTGCCAGCAGCCGGGCTAGCGGGGGAATTAGCTCCTACGAGCAGTACTTC. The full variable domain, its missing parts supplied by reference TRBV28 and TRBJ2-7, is DVKVTQSSRYLVKRTGEKVFLECVQDMDHENMFWYRQDPGLGLRLIYFSYDVKMKEKGDIPEGYSVSREKKERFSLILESASTNQTSMYLCASSRASGGISSYEQYFGPGTRLTVT.

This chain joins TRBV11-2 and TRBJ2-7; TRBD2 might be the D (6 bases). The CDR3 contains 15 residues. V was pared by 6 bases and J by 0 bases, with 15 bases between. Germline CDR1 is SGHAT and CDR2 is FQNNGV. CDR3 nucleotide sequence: TGTGCCAGCAGACTTTGGGACTTACGCTCCTACGAGCAGTACTTC. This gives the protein CASRLWDLRSYEQYF.

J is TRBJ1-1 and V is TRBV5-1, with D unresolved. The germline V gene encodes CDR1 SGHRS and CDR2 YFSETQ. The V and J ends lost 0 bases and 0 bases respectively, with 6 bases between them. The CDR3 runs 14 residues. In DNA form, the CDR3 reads TGCGCCAGCAGCTTGGCCTCAGTGAACACTGAAGCTTTCTTT. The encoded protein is CASSLASVNTEAFF. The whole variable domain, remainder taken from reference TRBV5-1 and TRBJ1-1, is KAGVTQTPRYLIKTRGQQVTLSCSPISGHRSVSWYQQTPGQGLQFLFEYFSETQRNKGNFPGRFSGRQFSNSRSEMNVSTLELGDSALYLCASSLASVNTEAFFGQGTRLTVV.

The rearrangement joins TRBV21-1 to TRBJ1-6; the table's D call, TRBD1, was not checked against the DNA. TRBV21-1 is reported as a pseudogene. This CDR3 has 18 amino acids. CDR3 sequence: CARALTGGRVVNNSPLHF. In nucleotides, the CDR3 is TGTGCCAGGGCCCTAACAGGGGGCCGGGTAGTAAATAATTCACCCCTCCACTTT.

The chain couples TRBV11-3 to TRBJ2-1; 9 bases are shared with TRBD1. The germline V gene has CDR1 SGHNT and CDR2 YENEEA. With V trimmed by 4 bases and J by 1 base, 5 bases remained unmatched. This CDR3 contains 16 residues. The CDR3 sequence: CASSSTGTGSYNEQFF. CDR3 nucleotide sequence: TGTGCCAGCAGCTCCACGGGGACAGGGTCCTACAATGAGCAGTTCTTC.

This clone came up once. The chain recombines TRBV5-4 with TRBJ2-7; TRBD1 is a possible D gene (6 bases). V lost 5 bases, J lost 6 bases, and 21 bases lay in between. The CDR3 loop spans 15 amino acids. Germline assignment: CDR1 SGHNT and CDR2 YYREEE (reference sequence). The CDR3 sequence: CASSYKQGTTAEQYF. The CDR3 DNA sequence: TGTGCCAGCAGTTATAAACAGGGTACCACCGCCGAGCAGTACTTC.

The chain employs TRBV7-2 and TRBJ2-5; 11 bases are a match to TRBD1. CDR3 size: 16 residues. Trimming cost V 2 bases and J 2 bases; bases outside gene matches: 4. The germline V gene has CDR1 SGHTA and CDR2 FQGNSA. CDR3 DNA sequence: TGTGCCAGCAGCTTATCCGGGACAGGGGGTCAAGAGACCCAGTACTTC. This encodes CASSLSGTGGQETQYF.